The entry below gives a single T cell receptor (beta chain) sequence along with its context. The germline V gene has CDR1 MNHEY and CDR2 SVGAGI. There are 15 residues in the CDR3. Trimming took 7 bases from V and 7 from J; bases not matched to a gene: 11. This sample was included in a study of blood T cell repertoires in COVID-19. Study at large: Samples of COVID-19 (acute and convalescent) were obtained from the United States, Italy and Spain. Sources were T cells, B-cell-depleted T cells, or PBMCs; the material itself was cDNA or gDNA.

The method was immunoSEQ multiplex PCR; TCRdb's version includes in-frame clones alone and lacks a portion of them. The table includes roughly 180,000 clones, approximately 81% detected once. Seattle-derived patients entered the study during active infection and were followed longitudinally. This receptor was identified in a woman aged 45 to 65 with COVID-19, enrolled during active disease. This rearrangement joins TRBV6-5 to TRBJ2-2; TRBD1 matches 8 bases. Sequencing was performed on peripheral blood. The CDR3 here is CASIMDRAMSGELFF. Written as DNA, the CDR3 is TGTGCCAGCATTATGGACAGGGCTATGAGCGGGGAGCTGTTTTTT.